The clone carrying this T cell receptor (beta chain) was seen once. One junction end disagrees with the germline gene, perhaps due to a read error. The sample belongs to a study of blood T cell repertoires in COVID-19. The CDR3 extends over 18 amino acids. Germline V gives CDR1 LNHDA, CDR2 SQIVND (reference sequence). Produced via immunoSEQ multiplex PCR; TCRdb's table is partial and in-frame only. The sample consists of a few hundred thousand clones, 70% to 90% of them appearing once. Sequencing was performed on PBMCs or T cells enriched from blood (not recorded which). The origin of this receptor is a young man who had recovered from COVID-19. This chain connects TRBV19 to TRBJ1-5, with 7 bases aligning to TRBD1. The CDR3 spells CASSIFALGKGALAGLDF. The CDR3 region has the DNA TGTGCCAGTAGTATCTTCGCATTGGGCAAGGGGGCATTGGCCGGCTTGGATTTT. The full variable domain, rest sourced from reference TRBV19 and TRBJ1-5, is DGGITQSPKYLFRKEGQNVTLSCEQNLNHDAMYWYRQDPGQGLRLIYYSQIVNDFQKGDIAEGYSVSREKKESFPLTVTSAQKNPTAFYLCASSIFALGKGALAGLDFGDGTRLSIL.